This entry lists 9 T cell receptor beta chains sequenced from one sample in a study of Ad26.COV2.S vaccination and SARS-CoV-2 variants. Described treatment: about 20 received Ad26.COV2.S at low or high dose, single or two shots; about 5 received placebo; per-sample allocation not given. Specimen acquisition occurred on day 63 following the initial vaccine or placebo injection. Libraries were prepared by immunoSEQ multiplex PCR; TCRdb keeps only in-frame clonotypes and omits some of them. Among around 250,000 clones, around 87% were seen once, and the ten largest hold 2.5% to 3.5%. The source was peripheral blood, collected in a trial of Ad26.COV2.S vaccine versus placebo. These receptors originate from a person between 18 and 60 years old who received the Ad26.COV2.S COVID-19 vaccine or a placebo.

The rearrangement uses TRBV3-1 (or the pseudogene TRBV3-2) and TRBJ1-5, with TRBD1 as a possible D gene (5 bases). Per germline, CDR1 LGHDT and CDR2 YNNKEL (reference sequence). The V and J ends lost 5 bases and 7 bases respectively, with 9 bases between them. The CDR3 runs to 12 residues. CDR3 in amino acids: CASSKGRQPQHF. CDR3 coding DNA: TGTGCCAGCAGCAAGGGACGGCAGCCCCAGCATTTT.

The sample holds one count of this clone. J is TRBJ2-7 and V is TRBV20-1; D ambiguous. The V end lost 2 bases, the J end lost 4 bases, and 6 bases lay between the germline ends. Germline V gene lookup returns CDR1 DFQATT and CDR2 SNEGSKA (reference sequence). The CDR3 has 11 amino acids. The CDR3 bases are TGCAGTGCTAGACAGAATTACGAGCAGTACTTC. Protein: CSARQNYEQYF.

The CDR3 is CASSQGLGLNTEAFF. Here the CDR3 DNA reads TGTGCCAGCAGCCAAGGACTTGGCTTGAACACTGAAGCTTTCTTT. The V call is TRBV3-1 (or the pseudogene TRBV3-2), the J call TRBJ1-1, with D unclear. CDR1 and CDR2 (germline): LGHDT, YNNKEL (reference sequence). Trimming stripped 1 base from V and 0 bases from J, with 9 bases between. This CDR3 has 15 amino acids.

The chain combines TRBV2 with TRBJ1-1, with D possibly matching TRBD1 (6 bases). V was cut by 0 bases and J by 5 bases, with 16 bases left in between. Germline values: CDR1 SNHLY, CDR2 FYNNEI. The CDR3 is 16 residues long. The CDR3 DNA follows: TGTGCCAGCAGTGAAGCCGGGGGACACCCCGGGACTGAAGCTTTCTTT. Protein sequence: CASSEAGGHPGTEAFF.

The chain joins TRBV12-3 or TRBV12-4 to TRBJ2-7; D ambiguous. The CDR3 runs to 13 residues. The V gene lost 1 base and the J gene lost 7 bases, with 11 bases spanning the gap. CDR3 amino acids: CASSLEISGEQYF. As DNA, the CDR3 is TGTGCCAGCAGTTTAGAGATCTCCGGGGAGCAGTACTTC.

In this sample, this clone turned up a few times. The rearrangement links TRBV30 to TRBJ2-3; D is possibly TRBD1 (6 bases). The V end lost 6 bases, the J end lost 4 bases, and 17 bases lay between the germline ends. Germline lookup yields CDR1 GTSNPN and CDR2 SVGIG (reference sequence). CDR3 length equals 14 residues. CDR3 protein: CACPSRGLADTQYF. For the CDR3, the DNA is TGTGCCTGTCCTTCCAGGGGATTGGCAGATACGCAGTATTTT.

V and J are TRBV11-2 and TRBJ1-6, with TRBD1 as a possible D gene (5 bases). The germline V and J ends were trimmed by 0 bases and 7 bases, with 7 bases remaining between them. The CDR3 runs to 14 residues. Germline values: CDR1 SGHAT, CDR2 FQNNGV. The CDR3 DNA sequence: TGTGCCAGCAGCTTAGACAGGGCCAATTCACCCCTCCACTTT. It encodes CASSLDRANSPLHF.

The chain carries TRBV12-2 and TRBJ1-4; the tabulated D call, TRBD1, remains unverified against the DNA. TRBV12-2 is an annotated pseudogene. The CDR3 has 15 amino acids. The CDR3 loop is CASRSHKDRLEKLFF. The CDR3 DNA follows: TGTGCAAGTCGCTCCCATAAGGACAGGTTGGAAAAACTGTTTTTT.

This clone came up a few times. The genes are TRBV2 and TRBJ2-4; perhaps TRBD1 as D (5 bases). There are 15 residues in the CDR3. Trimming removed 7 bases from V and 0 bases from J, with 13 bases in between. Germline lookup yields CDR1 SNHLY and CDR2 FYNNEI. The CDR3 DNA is TGTGCCAGCAACCTCGACAGTGGAGCCAAAAACATTCAGTACTTC. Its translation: CASNLDSGAKNIQYF. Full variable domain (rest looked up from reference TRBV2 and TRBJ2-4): EPEVTQTPSHQVTQMGQEVILRCVPISNHLYFYWYRQILGQKVEFLVSFYNNEISEKSEIFDDQFSVERPDGSNFTLKIRSTKLEDSAMYFCASNLDSGAKNIQYFGAGTRLSVL.